These T cell receptor beta chains were read from a single sample in a study of T cell changes during pregnancy in multiple sclerosis. Sequencing was performed with immunoSEQ multiplex PCR; in TCRdb, only in-frame clones are kept and a portion is missing. The sample contains almost 35,000 clones, 90% of which appear only once. The sequences come from CD8+ T cells from peripheral blood mononuclear cells, collected after pregnancy. Receptor source: a female donor with multiple sclerosis, enrolled in a pregnancy study. Each CDR3 is given with its conserved first and last residue. D genes are given only for firm matches. The listing skips clone size in some rows; elsewhere it reads once, few, many or a size class.

j_call: TRBJ2-7
v_call: TRBV27
d_call: -
clone_size: -
cdr3_aa: CASSLLETDSEQYF
cdr3_nt: TGTGCCAGCAGTTTATTGGAGACAGACAGCGAGCAGTACTTC

j_call: TRBJ2-5
v_call: TRBV9
d_call: TRBD2
clone_size: few
cdr3_aa: CASSVLAGDETQYF
cdr3_nt: TGTGCCAGCAGCGTACTAGCGGGGGATGAGACCCAGTACTTC

j_call: TRBJ2-7
v_call: TRBV5-6
d_call: -
clone_size: -
cdr3_aa: CASSSGTRYEQYF
cdr3_nt: TGTGCCAGCAGCAGTGGGACACGCTACGAGCAGTACTTC

j_call: TRBJ1-1
v_call: TRBV21-1
d_call: -
clone_size: -
cdr3_aa: CASSKGRGQGWAEAFF
cdr3_nt: TGTGCCAGCAGCAAAGGCAGGGGACAGGGTTGGGCTGAAGCTTTCTTT

j_call: TRBJ2-2
v_call: TRBV30
d_call: -
clone_size: -
cdr3_aa: CAWKGGPDTGELFF
cdr3_nt: TGTGCCTGGAAGGGGGGGCCGGACACCGGGGAGCTGTTTTTT

j_call: TRBJ2-2
v_call: TRBV19
d_call: TRBD1
clone_size: -
cdr3_aa: CASSIGGQGQVLNTGELFF
cdr3_nt: TGTGCCAGTAGTATAGGGGGACAGGGTCAGGTTTTGAACACCGGGGAGCTGTTTTTT

j_call: TRBJ1-1
v_call: TRBV9
d_call: -
clone_size: -
cdr3_aa: CASSVSGVVPNTEAFF
cdr3_nt: TGTGCCAGCAGCGTGAGTGGTGTGGTCCCTAACACTGAAGCTTTCTTT

j_call: TRBJ1-1
v_call: TRBV4-3
d_call: -
clone_size: -
cdr3_aa: CASSQARGRTEAFF
cdr3_nt: TGCGCCAGCAGCCAAGCTCGGGGGAGGACTGAAGCTTTCTTT

j_call: TRBJ2-3
v_call: TRBV4-2
d_call: -
clone_size: -
cdr3_aa: CASSPGALLVTSSTDTQYF
cdr3_nt: TGTGCCAGCAGCCCAGGGGCCTTACTAGTAACCTCTAGCACAGATACGCAGTATTTT

j_call: TRBJ1-3
v_call: TRBV9
d_call: TRBD1
clone_size: -
cdr3_aa: CASSVAGTGGASGNTIYF
cdr3_nt: TGTGCCAGCAGCGTAGCCGGGACAGGGGGCGCCTCTGGAAACACCATATATTTT

j_call: TRBJ1-1
v_call: TRBV6-5
d_call: TRBD1
clone_size: -
cdr3_aa: CASSLGVQGRTEAFF
cdr3_nt: TGTGCCAGCAGTTTAGGGGTACAGGGGCGGACTGAAGCTTTCTTT

j_call: TRBJ2-6
v_call: TRBV4-2
d_call: -
clone_size: -
cdr3_aa: CASSQESSGANVLTF
cdr3_nt: TGTGCCAGCAGCCAAGAGTCGAGTGGGGCCAACGTCCTGACTTTC

j_call: TRBJ1-1
v_call: TRBV6-1
d_call: -
clone_size: -
cdr3_aa: CASSEGGGWPGFDTEAFF
cdr3_nt: TGTGCCAGCAGTGAAGGGGGGGGTTGGCCCGGGTTTGACACTGAAGCTTTCTTT

j_call: TRBJ1-1
v_call: TRBV6-5
d_call: -
clone_size: once
cdr3_aa: CASYPSWGGSEAFF
cdr3_nt: TGTGCCAGCTACCCCTCGTGGGGGGGAAGTGAAGCTTTCTTT

j_call: TRBJ1-1
v_call: TRBV6-5
d_call: -
clone_size: -
cdr3_aa: CASTGVKNTEAFF
cdr3_nt: TGTGCCAGCACCGGGGTCAAGAACACTGAAGCTTTCTTT

j_call: TRBJ1-1
v_call: TRBV27
d_call: TRBD1
clone_size: -
cdr3_aa: CASSLSTGGFTEAFF
cdr3_nt: TGTGCCAGCAGTTTATCTACAGGGGGGTTCACTGAAGCTTTCTTT

j_call: TRBJ2-1
v_call: TRBV13
d_call: -
clone_size: -
cdr3_aa: CASSLVTGISLLNEQFF
cdr3_nt: TGTGCCAGCAGCTTAGTGACGGGGATTTCCCTACTGAATGAGCAGTTCTTC

j_call: TRBJ2-3
v_call: TRBV23-1
d_call: TRBD2
clone_size: -
cdr3_aa: CASSQSKGLTSGGTDTQYF
cdr3_nt: TGCGCCAGCAGTCAATCGAAAGGGCTGACTAGCGGGGGCACAGATACGCAGTATTTT

j_call: TRBJ2-7
v_call: TRBV2
d_call: -
clone_size: -
cdr3_aa: CASSLGDIAADSYEQYF
cdr3_nt: TGTGCCAGCAGTTTGGGAGATATCGCGGCAGATTCCTACGAGCAGTACTTC

j_call: TRBJ2-1
v_call: TRBV7-3
d_call: -
clone_size: once
cdr3_aa: CASSAQGGEYEQFF
cdr3_nt: TGTGCCAGCAGCGCACAGGGTGGGGAGTATGAGCAGTTCTTC

j_call: TRBJ1-2
v_call: TRBV27
d_call: -
clone_size: -
cdr3_aa: CASSPYRSTRGYTF
cdr3_nt: TGTGCCAGCAGTCCCTACAGGAGTACGAGAGGCTACACCTTC

j_call: TRBJ2-7
v_call: TRBV6-1
d_call: TRBD1
clone_size: -
cdr3_aa: CASSPDRVGPYEQYF
cdr3_nt: TGTGCCAGCAGTCCTGACAGGGTAGGACCCTACGAGCAGTACTTC

j_call: TRBJ2-7
v_call: TRBV19
d_call: TRBD2
clone_size: -
cdr3_aa: CASSIILAGDEQYF
cdr3_nt: TGTGCCAGTAGTATAATACTAGCGGGGGACGAGCAGTACTTC

j_call: TRBJ1-1
v_call: TRBV19
d_call: -
clone_size: -
cdr3_aa: CASSIAATVEAFF
cdr3_nt: TGTGCCAGTAGTATAGCCGCGACAGTTGAAGCTTTCTTT

j_call: TRBJ2-7
v_call: TRBV6-6
d_call: TRBD2
clone_size: -
cdr3_aa: CASTLRGLASSYEQYF
cdr3_nt: TGTGCCAGCACCTTGAGGGGACTAGCGAGCTCCTACGAGCAGTACTTC

j_call: TRBJ1-2
v_call: TRBV9
d_call: TRBD1
clone_size: -
cdr3_aa: CASSRPGQGNGYTF
cdr3_nt: TGTGCCAGCAGCAGACCGGGACAGGGGAATGGCTACACCTTC

j_call: TRBJ2-3
v_call: TRBV18
d_call: TRBD2
clone_size: -
cdr3_aa: CASSSLAGLGMDTQYF
cdr3_nt: TGTGCCAGCTCATCACTAGCGGGGCTGGGTATGGATACGCAGTATTTT

j_call: TRBJ2-2
v_call: TRBV19
d_call: -
clone_size: -
cdr3_aa: CASSIGGLNTGELFF
cdr3_nt: TGTGCCAGTAGTATAGGAGGGCTGAACACCGGGGAGCTGTTTTTT

j_call: TRBJ2-3
v_call: TRBV7-3
d_call: TRBD2
clone_size: -
cdr3_aa: CASSLWGGDTDTQYF
cdr3_nt: TGTGCCAGCAGCTTATGGGGGGGGGACACAGATACGCAGTATTTT

j_call: TRBJ1-5
v_call: TRBV2
d_call: TRBD1
clone_size: -
cdr3_aa: CASSSTGGNQPQHF
cdr3_nt: TGTGCCAGCAGTTCAACAGGGGGCAATCAGCCCCAGCATTTT

j_call: TRBJ2-2
v_call: TRBV11-3
d_call: TRBD1
clone_size: once
cdr3_aa: CASTYSNYDRGLETGELFF
cdr3_nt: TGTGCCAGCACCTACTCCAATTATGACAGGGGGCTCGAAACCGGGGAGCTGTTTTTT

j_call: TRBJ2-2
v_call: TRBV6-6
d_call: -
clone_size: -
cdr3_aa: CTSSSPGSNTGELFF
cdr3_nt: TGTACCAGCAGTTCCCCGGGGTCGAACACCGGGGAGCTGTTTTTT

j_call: TRBJ2-5
v_call: TRBV9
d_call: TRBD2
clone_size: -
cdr3_aa: CASSPRTSQEKETQYF
cdr3_nt: TGTGCCAGCAGCCCGCGGACTAGCCAGGAGAAAGAGACCCAGTACTTC